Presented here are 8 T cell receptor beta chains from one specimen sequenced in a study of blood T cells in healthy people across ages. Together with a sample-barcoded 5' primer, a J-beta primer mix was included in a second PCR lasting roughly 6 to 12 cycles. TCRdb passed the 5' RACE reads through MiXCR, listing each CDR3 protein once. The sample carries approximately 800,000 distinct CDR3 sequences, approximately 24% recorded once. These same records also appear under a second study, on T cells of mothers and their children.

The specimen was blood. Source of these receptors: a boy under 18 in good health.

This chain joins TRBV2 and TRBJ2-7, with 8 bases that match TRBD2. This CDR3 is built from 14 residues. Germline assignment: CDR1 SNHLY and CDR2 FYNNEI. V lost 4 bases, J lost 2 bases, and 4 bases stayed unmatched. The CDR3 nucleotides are TGTGCCAGCAGTGCCGGCGGGGGGCCCTACGAGCAGTACTTC. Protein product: CASSAGGGPYEQYF.

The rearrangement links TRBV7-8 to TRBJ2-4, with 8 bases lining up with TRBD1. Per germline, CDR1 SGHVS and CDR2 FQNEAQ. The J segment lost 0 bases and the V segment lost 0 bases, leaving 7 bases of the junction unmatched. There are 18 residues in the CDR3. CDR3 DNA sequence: TGTGCCAGCAGCTTAGCCCGGACAGGGATGGGAGCCAAAAACATTCAGTACTTC. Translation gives CASSLARTGMGAKNIQYF. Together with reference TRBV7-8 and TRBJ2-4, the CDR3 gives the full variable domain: GAGVSQSPRYKVAKRGQDVALRCDPISGHVSLFWYQQALGQGPEFLTYFQNEAQLDKSGLPSDRFFAERPEGSVSTLKIQRTQQEDSAVYLCASSLARTGMGAKNIQYFGAGTRLSVL.

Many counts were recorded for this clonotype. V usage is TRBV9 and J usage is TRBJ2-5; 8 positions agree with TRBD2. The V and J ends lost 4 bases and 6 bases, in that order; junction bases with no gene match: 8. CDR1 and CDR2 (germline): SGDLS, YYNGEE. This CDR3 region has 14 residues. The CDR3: CASSPSGGEKTQYF. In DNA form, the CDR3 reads TGTGCCAGCAGCCCGAGCGGGGGAGAAAAGACCCAGTACTTC.

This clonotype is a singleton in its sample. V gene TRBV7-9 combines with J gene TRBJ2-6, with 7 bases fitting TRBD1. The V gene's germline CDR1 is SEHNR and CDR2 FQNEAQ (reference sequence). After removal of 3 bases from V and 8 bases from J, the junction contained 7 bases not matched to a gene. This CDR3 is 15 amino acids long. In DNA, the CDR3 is TGTGCCAGCAGCTTTTCCGCAAGGGGGCCCAACGTCCTGACTTTC. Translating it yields CASSFSARGPNVLTF. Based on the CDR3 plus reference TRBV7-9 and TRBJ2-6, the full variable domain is DTGVSQNPRHKITKRGQNVTFRCDPISEHNRLYWYRQTLGQGPEFLTYFQNEAQLEKSRLLSDRFSAERPKGSFSTLEIQRTEQGDSAMYLCASSFSARGPNVLTFGAGSRLTVL.

CDR3 bases: TGCAGCGTTGAAGGGACAGGGGGAAGGGAAAAACTGTTTTTT. Translation: CSVEGTGGREKLFF. V usage is TRBV29-1 and J usage is TRBJ1-4, with 10 bases that match TRBD1. This CDR3 is built from 14 residues. CDR1 and CDR2 (germline): SQVTM, ANQGSEA. With V trimmed by 1 base and J by 8 bases, 4 bases remained unmatched.

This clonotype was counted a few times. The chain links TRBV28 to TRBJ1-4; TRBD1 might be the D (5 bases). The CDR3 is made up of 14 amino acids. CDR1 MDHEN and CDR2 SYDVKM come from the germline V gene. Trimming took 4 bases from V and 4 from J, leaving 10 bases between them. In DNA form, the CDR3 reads TGTGCCAGCAGTTACGGGACCCGTAATGAAAAACTGTTTTTT. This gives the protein CASSYGTRNEKLFF.

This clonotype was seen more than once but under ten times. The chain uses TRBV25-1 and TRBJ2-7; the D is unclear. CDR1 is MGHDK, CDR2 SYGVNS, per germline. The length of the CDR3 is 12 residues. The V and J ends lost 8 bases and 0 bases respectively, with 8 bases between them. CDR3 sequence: CASRGVSYEQYF. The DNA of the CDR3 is TGTGCCAGCCGAGGAGTCTCCTACGAGCAGTACTTC.

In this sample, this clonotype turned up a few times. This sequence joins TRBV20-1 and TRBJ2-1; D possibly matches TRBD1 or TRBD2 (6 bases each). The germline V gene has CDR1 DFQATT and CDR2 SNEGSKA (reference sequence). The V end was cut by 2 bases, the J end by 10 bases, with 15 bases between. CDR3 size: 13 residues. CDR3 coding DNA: TGCAGTGCTAGACCGGGGGCAACTCGGGAGCAGTTCTTC. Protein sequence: CSARPGATREQFF.